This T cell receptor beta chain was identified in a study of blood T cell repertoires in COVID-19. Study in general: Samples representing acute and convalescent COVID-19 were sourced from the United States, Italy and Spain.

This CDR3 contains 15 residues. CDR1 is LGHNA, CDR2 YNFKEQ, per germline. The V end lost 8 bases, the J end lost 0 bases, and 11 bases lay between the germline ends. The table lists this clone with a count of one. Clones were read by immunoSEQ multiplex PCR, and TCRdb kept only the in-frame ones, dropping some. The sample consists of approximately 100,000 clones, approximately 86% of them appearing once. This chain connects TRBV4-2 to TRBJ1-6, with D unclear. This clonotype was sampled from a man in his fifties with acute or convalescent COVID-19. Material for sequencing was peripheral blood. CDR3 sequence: CASGRDASYNSPLHF. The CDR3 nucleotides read TGTGCCAGCGGACGGGATGCCTCCTATAATTCACCCCTCCACTTT.